This paragraph covers one TCR beta chain sequence. The data belong to a study of blood T cell repertoires in COVID-19. Study at large: There were acute and convalescent COVID-19 samples, and they came from the United States, Italy and Spain. T cells, B-cell-depleted T cells, or PBMCs supplied cDNA or gDNA.

In the original workflow: Reference gene primer amplification yielded estimated nucleated cell counts. Some clones are missing from TCRdb's copy, which holds only in-frame ones; the method was immunoSEQ multiplex PCR. The V and J calls and clone size come from that table; D and trimming were worked out from the DNA. The repertoire holds fewer than 250,000 clones, with 85% as singletons. The ends were cut back, 0 bases at V and 5 bases at J, with 13 bases in the middle. The length of the CDR3 is 15 residues. Germline lookup yields CDR1 ENHRY and CDR2 SYGVKD. The source is a woman between 55 and 75 years old with active or convalescent COVID-19. The rearrangement uses TRBV10-3 and TRBJ1-2; TRBD1 might be the D (6 bases). The sample consisted of peripheral blood. Written as DNA, the CDR3 is TGTGCCATCAGTGAGTCTGCGAGGACAGCTTATGGCTACACCTTC. As protein: CAISESARTAYGYTF.